This T cell receptor beta chain was profiled in a study of blood T cell repertoires in COVID-19 (dated by TCRdb to 2020 to 2021). General notes on the study: Samples from collaborators originated in the United States, Italy and Spain and spanned both the acute and convalescent phases of COVID-19. Nearly every sample came with metadata listing a de-identified subject ID, COVID-19 status, age in years and sex. The repertoires were released in a freely available public database intended as a resource for research on the immune response to SARS-CoV-2. The dataset comprised deeply sampled blood TCRbeta repertoires from subjects exposed to, actively infected with, or recovered from COVID-19. The material from the prospective study consisted of cDNA or gDNA derived from T cells, B-cell-depleted T cells, or PBMCs. The samples were drawn from two sources: the first 160 participants of the ongoing ImmuneRACE study, and 1,000 to 1,500 subjects contributed by 6 global collaborators. HLA class I and class II types, where available, came from metadata supplied by the sample provider rather than from assay-based typing.

A note on this clone: Its target antigen remains unknown. No much larger clonotype is one base removed from it; base qualities were not supplied.

The study at large found these results: How much clinical and demographic metadata was included differed by source and by participant, and the metadata was provided uncurated.

TCRbeta CDR3 regions were amplified from genomic DNA by means of the immunoSEQ Assay, a bias-controlled multiplex PCR. In the original analysis: The number of nucleated cells in each sample was estimated by amplification of reference gene primers within the assay. Sequence reads were collapsed and filtered to measure the absolute abundance of every unique TCRbeta CDR3 rearrangement. For each sample, productive Simpson clonality was calculated by taking the square root of Simpson's diversity index across productive rearrangements. The source is immuneACCESS, and TCRdb retained only in-frame sequences with V and J called. Part of the clones is not carried over; for the studies checked, unresolved V genes explain less than half of this, and the remainder is unexplained. That table gives V, J and clone size, and the DNA gave D and trimming. In all, the sample holds about 25,000 clones, and approximately 81% of those were seen once. 45% to 55% of the sample goes to the ten largest clones.

Each collaborating institution followed its own protocols to collect whole blood in K2EDTA tubes. For TCRbeta analysis, collaborators shipped samples in one of three forms: frozen whole blood, isolated PBMCs, or DNA extracted from either of those sample types. As encoded in the germline V gene (reference sequence), CDR1 is SEHNR while CDR2 is FQNEAQ. Trimming costs V 2 bases and J 1 base, and their ends lie 9 bases apart. From its cysteine to its phenylalanine, the CDR3 spans 14 amino acids. The only DNA kept is the CDR3, 42 bases in frame from the first base. Sequencing was done on a sample of peripheral blood. This TCR came from a man between 50 and 59 years old with active or convalescent COVID-19. The V and J segments used are TRBV7-9 and TRBJ2-7; too little of a D gene remains to name it. The sequenced DNA: TGTGCCAGCAGCTTATCTCAGTCTTCCTACGAGCAGTACTTC. Translation gives CASSLSQSSYEQYF. Reference TRBV7-9 and TRBJ2-7 genes cover what lies past the CDR3, so the full variable domain is DTGVSQNPRHKITKRGQNVTFRCDPISEHNRLYWYRQTLGQGPEFLTYFQNEAQLEKSRLLSDRFSAERPKGSFSTLEIQRTEQGDSAMYLCASSLSQSSYEQYFGPGTRLTVT.